The present TCR beta chain was sequenced within a study of T cell responses to AZD1222 COVID-19 vaccine. Findings and caveats of the study: Only after the peak T cell response were repertoires sampled.

Profiling relied on immunoSEQ multiplex PCR, and the TCRdb table lists in-frame clones only, not all of them. Found here are 150,000 to 200,000 clones, approximately 90% of them singletons; the top ten hold 25% to 30%. This clone was counted a single time. Its cognate antigen is unknown. Germline CDR1 SGHVS, CDR2 FNYEAQ. Trimming at V came to 4 bases and at J to 5 bases, leaving 8 bases not matched to a gene. This CDR3 has 15 residues. Researchers grouped second doses given at about 4 or about 12 weeks into one pool. This TCR came from an adult who received the AZD1222 COVID-19 vaccine. This chain connects TRBV7-6 to TRBJ2-7; 10 nucleotides agree with TRBD2. The source material was peripheral blood, sampled 28 days after the second AZD1222 dose. Here the CDR3 reads CASSYRASGSNEQYF. CDR3 nucleotide sequence: TGTGCCAGCAGCTACAGGGCTAGCGGGAGTAACGAGCAGTACTTC.